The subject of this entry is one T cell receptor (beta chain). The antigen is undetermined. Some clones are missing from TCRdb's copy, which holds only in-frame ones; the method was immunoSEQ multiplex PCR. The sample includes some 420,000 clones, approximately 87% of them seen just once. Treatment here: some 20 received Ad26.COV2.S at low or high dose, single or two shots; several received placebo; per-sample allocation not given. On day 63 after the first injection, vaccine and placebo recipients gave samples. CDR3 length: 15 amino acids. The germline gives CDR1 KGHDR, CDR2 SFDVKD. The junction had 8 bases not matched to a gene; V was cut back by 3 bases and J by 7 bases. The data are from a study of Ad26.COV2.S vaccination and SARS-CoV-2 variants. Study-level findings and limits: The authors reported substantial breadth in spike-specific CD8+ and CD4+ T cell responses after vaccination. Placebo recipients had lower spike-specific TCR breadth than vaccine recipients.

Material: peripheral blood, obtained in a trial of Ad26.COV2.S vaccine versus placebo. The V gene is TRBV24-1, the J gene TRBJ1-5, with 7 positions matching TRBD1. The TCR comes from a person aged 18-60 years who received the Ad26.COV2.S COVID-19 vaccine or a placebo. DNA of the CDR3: TGTGCCACCAGTGATCCCCGACAGGGTCCCCAGCCCCAGCATTTT. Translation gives CATSDPRQGPQPQHF.